This T cell receptor beta chain was recorded in a study of OX40 agonist ivuxolimab in advanced cancers. Study findings and constraints: Among the lowest peripheral clonal expansion occurred in 0.1-3.0 mg/kg partial responders. Antigens targeted by the expanded peripheral T cells were not determined.

Germline V gene data show CDR1 as SGHVS and CDR2 as FQNEAQ. V was shortened by 5 bases and J by 5 bases, with 21 bases between the two germline ends. CDR3 length equals 17 residues. The data were produced by immunoSEQ multiplex PCR, yet TCRdb's version contains in-frame clones alone and is incomplete. The table includes about 95,000 clones, 80% to 90% detected once. Note on this clone: Its cognate antigen is unknown.

The sequence was obtained from an adult with an advanced solid tumor such as melanoma, head and neck, liver or kidney cancer. This sample comprised CD4+ or CD8+ T cells sorted from blood, obtained in a trial of the OX40 agonist ivuxolimab. V and J are TRBV7-8 and TRBJ2-2; the D gene is possibly TRBD2 (6 bases). The CDR3 loop is CASSPGLGFVGTGELFF. In DNA, the CDR3 is TGTGCCAGCAGCCCGGGACTGGGGTTCGTTGGGACCGGGGAGCTGTTTTTT.